Presented here are 3 T cell receptor beta chains from one specimen sequenced in a study of molecular identifiers for immune sequencing clone quantification (dated by TCRdb to 2017 to 2018). Libraries were made using PCR. Data came from a NextSeq 500. The raw public data were reprocessed by TCRdb itself: fastp quality trimming at Q25, MiXCR clonotype calling, in-frame beta chains only. For every CDR3 protein sequence, its rows merge into one entry that carries the most common genes and DNA. Within this sample are hundreds of thousands of distinct CDR3 sequences, with roughly 23% of them counted one time only. Of the sample, about 0.84% is held by the ten largest clones. The sample was naive CD8+ T cells from blood, with Jurkat cell RNA spiked in. According to the study, the label for this sample's cell subset or site signals: FACS-sorted CD8+CD4-CCR7+CD45RA+ naive T cells. The receptors were sampled from a human donor in good health. Some libraries in this study had Jurkat cell RNA spiked in.

In its sample, this clonotype was seen many times. The chain is built from TRBV29-1 and TRBJ2-7; a possible D gene is TRBD2 (6 bases). CDR1 SQVTM and CDR2 ANQGSEA come from the germline V gene. The CDR3 runs 12 residues. V lost 0 bases, J lost 6 bases, and 9 bases lay in between. The CDR3 nucleotides read TGCAGCGTTGAAGATTGGAGGGGCGAGCAGTACTTC. Its protein is CSVEDWRGEQYF.

This clonotype was observed many times. The V gene is TRBV29-1, the J gene TRBJ2-7, with TRBD1 identical over 9 bases. Germline values: CDR1 SQVTM, CDR2 ANQGSEA. There are 15 residues in the CDR3. V was clipped by 0 bases and J by 4 bases; unmatched bases: 7. The CDR3 bases are TGCAGCGTTGAAGATCCCATACAGGGGGCATACGAGCAGTACTTC. Translating gives CSVEDPIQGAYEQYF.

The chain recombines TRBV25-1 with TRBJ1-1; unclear D gene. Deletions cut 4 bases from V and 0 bases from J, with 12 bases between. Germline V gene data show CDR1 as MGHDK and CDR2 as SYGVNS. The CDR3 consists of 15 residues. CDR3 nucleotide sequence: TGTGCCAGCAGTGCCGACATAGGAATGAACACTGAAGCTTTCTTT. Amino acid sequence: CASSADIGMNTEAFF.